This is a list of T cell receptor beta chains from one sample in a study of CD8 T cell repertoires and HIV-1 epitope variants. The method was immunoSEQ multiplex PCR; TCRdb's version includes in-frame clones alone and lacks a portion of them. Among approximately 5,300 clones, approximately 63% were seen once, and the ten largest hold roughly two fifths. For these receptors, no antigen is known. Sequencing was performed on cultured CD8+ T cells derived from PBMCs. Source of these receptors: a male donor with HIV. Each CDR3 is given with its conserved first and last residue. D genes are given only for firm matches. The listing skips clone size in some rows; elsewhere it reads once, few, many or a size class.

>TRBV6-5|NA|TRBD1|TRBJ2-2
CASSRDRGGTGELFF
TGTGCCAGCAGTAGGGACAGGGGAGGCACCGGGGAGCTGTTTTTT
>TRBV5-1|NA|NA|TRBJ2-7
CASSLEGSGEQYF
TGCGCCAGCAGCTTGGAGGGGTCGGGCGAGCAGTACTTC
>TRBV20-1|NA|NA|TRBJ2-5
CSAREETQYF
TGCAGTGCTAGAGAAGAGACCCAGTACTTC
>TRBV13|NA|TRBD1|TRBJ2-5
CASSPRPTGRQETQYF
TGTGCCAGCAGCCCCCGACCGACAGGGCGACAAGAGACCCAGTACTTC
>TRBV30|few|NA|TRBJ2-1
CAWSEGEQLQFF
TGTGCCTGGAGTGAGGGGGAACAGCTCCAGTTCTTC
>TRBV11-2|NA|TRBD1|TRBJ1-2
CASSSTFGTAFLNYGYTF
TGTGCCAGCAGCTCTACTTTTGGGACAGCCTTTCTAAACTATGGCTACACCTTC
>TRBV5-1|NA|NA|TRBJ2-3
CASSLDFSDTQYF
TGCGCCAGCAGCTTGGACTTCTCGGATACGCAGTATTTT
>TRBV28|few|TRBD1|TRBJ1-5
CASSLTGGSNQPQHF
TGTGCCAGCAGTCTGACAGGGGGCAGTAATCAGCCCCAGCATTTT
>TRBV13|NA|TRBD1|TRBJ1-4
CASSDRDRPNEKLFF
TGTGCCAGCAGCGACCGGGACAGACCAAATGAAAAACTGTTTTTT
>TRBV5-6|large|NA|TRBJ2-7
CASSDSTVTYEQYF
TGTGCCAGCAGCGACTCGACAGTTACCTACGAGCAGTACTTC
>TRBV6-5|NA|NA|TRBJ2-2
CASRGRQKNTGELFF
TGTGCCAGCAGGGGGAGACAGAAGAACACCGGGGAGCTGTTTTTT
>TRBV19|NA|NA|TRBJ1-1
CASTPPELTEAFF
TGTGCCAGTACGCCCCCCGAGTTAACTGAAGCTTTCTTT
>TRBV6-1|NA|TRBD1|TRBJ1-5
CASVLTGGGQPQHF
TGTGCCAGCGTATTGACAGGGGGAGGGCAGCCCCAGCATTTT
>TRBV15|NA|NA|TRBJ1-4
CATSIGPNEKLFF
TGTGCCACCAGCATCGGACCTAATGAAAAACTGTTTTTT
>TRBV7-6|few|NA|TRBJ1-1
CASSSAGTEAFF
TGTGCCAGCAGCAGCGCCGGGACTGAAGCTTTCTTT
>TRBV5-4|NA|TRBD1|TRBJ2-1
CASSLVVGGTGNEQFF
TGTGCCAGCAGCTTGGTTGTTGGCGGGACAGGCAATGAGCAGTTCTTC
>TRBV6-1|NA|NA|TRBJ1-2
CASSTGLDGYTF
TGTGCCAGCAGTACCGGGCTGGATGGCTACACCTTC
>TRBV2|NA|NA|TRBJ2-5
CASRSRSQETQYF
TGTGCCAGCAGATCACGGAGCCAAGAGACCCAGTACTTC
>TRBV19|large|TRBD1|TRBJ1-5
CASTPDRLSNQPQHF
TGTGCCAGTACCCCGGACAGGTTAAGCAATCAGCCCCAGCATTTT
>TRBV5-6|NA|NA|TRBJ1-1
CASSPIEDWTGRDEAFF
TGTGCCAGCAGCCCAATCGAGGACTGGACTGGAAGGGATGAAGCTTTCTTT
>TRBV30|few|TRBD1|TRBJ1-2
CAVRGGDRADGYTF
TGTGCCGTCCGAGGGGGTGACAGGGCTGATGGCTACACCTTC
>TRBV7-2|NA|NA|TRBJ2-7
CASSLGVGGWDYEQYF
TGTGCCAGCAGCTTAGGCGTGGGTGGCTGGGACTACGAGCAGTACTTC
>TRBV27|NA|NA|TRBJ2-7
CASSPGTDEQYF
TGTGCCAGCAGCCCAGGGACTGACGAGCAGTACTTC
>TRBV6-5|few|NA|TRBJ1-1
CASSYKTGPGGTEAFF
TGTGCCAGCAGTTATAAAACAGGCCCCGGGGGCACTGAAGCTTTCTTT